This TCR beta chain was observed in a study of cytomegalovirus exposure and HLA in healthy donors. Study-wide findings and caveats: A later analysis associated 15,000 to 20,000 TCR beta sequences with HLA alleles at a 0.05 false discovery rate.

PCR used 60 Vbeta primers and 13 Jbeta primers. Using immunoSEQ multiplex PCR, the repertoire was profiled, and TCRdb retains in-frame clones only, with some absent. There are 40,000 to 50,000 clones in the sample, with 1% to 1.5% held by the top ten. Remarks on this clone: Its cognate antigen is unknown.

The CDR3 runs 18 residues. Unmatched junction bases numbered 11, after V lost 0 bases and J lost 1 base. Germline lookup yields CDR1 SGDLS and CDR2 YYNGEE. Sequencing was done on a sample of PBMCs. The J gene is TRBJ2-5, the V gene TRBV9; 8 nucleotides align to TRBD2. The source of this sequence is a man in his thirties or forties in good health and CMV-seronegative. CDR3 region: CASSVGVAGRMGQETQYF. In nucleotides, the CDR3 is TGTGCCAGCAGCGTAGGGGTAGCGGGAAGAATGGGCCAAGAGACCCAGTACTTC.